A selection of T cell receptor beta chains follows, all from one sample in a study of T cell changes during pregnancy in multiple sclerosis. Libraries were prepared by immunoSEQ multiplex PCR; TCRdb keeps only in-frame clonotypes and omits some of them. Seen here are tens of thousands of clones, approximately 94% observed once, and the top ten hold about 0.39%. The sample was CD4+ T cells from peripheral blood mononuclear cells, taken in the second trimester of pregnancy. These receptor sequences come from a female donor with multiple sclerosis, enrolled in a pregnancy study. Both conserved end residues are part of each CDR3. D genes are given only for firm matches. Size tells how often a clone was seen (once, few, many) or the class of an expanded clone, and some rows leave it out.

TGTGCCAGCAGCGCCAGGGTGTGGAATTCACCCCTCCACTTT,CASSARVWNSPLHF,NA,NA,TRBV9,TRBJ1-6
TGCAGCGTCCGGGCCAGAGGGTACAATGAGCAGTTCTTC,CSVRARGYNEQFF,NA,NA,TRBV29-1,TRBJ2-1
TGTGCCAGCAGGACAGGGTACGAGCAGTACTTC,CASRTGYEQYF,NA,TRBD1,TRBV6-6,TRBJ2-7
TGTGCCAGCAGCTTGGCTACCGGGACAGTCTATGGCTACACCTTC,CASSLATGTVYGYTF,NA,TRBD1,TRBV5-4,TRBJ1-2
TGTGCCAGCAGCCCGCTGACCGGGACAGGGACTGAAGCTTTCTTT,CASSPLTGTGTEAFF,NA,TRBD1,TRBV7-3,TRBJ1-1
TGTGCCAGCAGCTCGGGAACTAGCGGGTGGAGGGATGAGCAGTTCTTC,CASSSGTSGWRDEQFF,once,TRBD2,TRBV5-5,TRBJ2-1
TGTGCCAGCAGCTGGACTAGCCCCTACGAGCAGTACTTC,CASSWTSPYEQYF,NA,TRBD2,TRBV5-5,TRBJ2-7
TGTGCCAGCAGCCTTACAGGGAGATATGGCTACACCTTC,CASSLTGRYGYTF,NA,NA,TRBV14,TRBJ1-2
TGTGCCAGCGGTGGGGGCCCGATCGGGTATAATGAGCAGTTCTTC,CASGGGPIGYNEQFF,NA,NA,TRBV2,TRBJ2-1
TGCGCCAGCAGCTTGGGCGGCAGGGGGATGAGAGATACGCAGTATTTT,CASSLGGRGMRDTQYF,NA,TRBD1,TRBV5-1,TRBJ2-3
TGTGCCTGGAGTGTATTGGACAGCCCAACCTTC,CAWSVLDSPTF,NA,NA,TRBV30,TRBJ1-2
TGTGCCAGCAGTGGGACATCCCAAGAGACCCAGTACTTC,CASSGTSQETQYF,once,NA,TRBV2,TRBJ2-5
TGTGCCAGCAGCCCCGGGACAGGGAACACCGGGGAGCTGTTTTTT,CASSPGTGNTGELFF,NA,TRBD1,TRBV13,TRBJ2-2
TGTGCCAGCAGCCCACGGGGGGGCAAGGCAGAGACCCAGTACTTC,CASSPRGGKAETQYF,NA,TRBD2,TRBV5-4,TRBJ2-5
TGTGCCTGGAGCTCAAGGACAGCTACGGTATACAATGAGCAGTTCTTC,CAWSSRTATVYNEQFF,NA,NA,TRBV30,TRBJ2-1
TGTGCCAGCAGCCTCACAGGGGTCGACCAGCCCCAGCATTTT,CASSLTGVDQPQHF,NA,TRBD1,TRBV7-9,TRBJ1-5
TGTGCCAGCAGATCCCGGGACAGGGGGACCGGGGAGCTGTTTTTT,CASRSRDRGTGELFF,NA,TRBD1,TRBV6-6,TRBJ2-2
TGTGCCAGCAGCTTCGATTATCGCGCAGATACGCAGTATTTT,CASSFDYRADTQYF,NA,NA,TRBV11-2,TRBJ2-3
TGTGCCAGCAGCTTTAGCGGGGGGGGAAAAGAGACCCAGTACTTC,CASSFSGGGKETQYF,NA,TRBD2,TRBV11-1,TRBJ2-5
TGTGCCAGCAGCATACGGATAGACTCCGTCTACAATGAGCAGTTCTTC,CASSIRIDSVYNEQFF,NA,NA,TRBV7-6,TRBJ2-1
TGTGCCAGCAGCTCCGGAAGGACTGCAGGTGGAGAGACCCAGTACTTC,CASSSGRTAGGETQYF,NA,NA,TRBV11-2,TRBJ2-5
TGTGCCAGCAGTGGGACCGGGGACAGGGGTTTGGACACTGAAGCTTTCTTT,CASSGTGDRGLDTEAFF,NA,TRBD1,TRBV6-1,TRBJ1-1
TGTGCCAGCAGCTCCTTGGGGGGGCCTCTGAACACTGAAGCTTTCTTT,CASSSLGGPLNTEAFF,NA,NA,TRBV5-8,TRBJ1-1
TGTGCCAGCAGTGCCTCACAGGGGTCGCTATATGAGCAGTTCTTC,CASSASQGSLYEQFF,NA,TRBD1,TRBV6-4,TRBJ2-1
TGTGCCAGCAGCTTAGAGGCAGGGAGGGTTCAGCCCCAGCATTTT,CASSLEAGRVQPQHF,NA,NA,TRBV7-2,TRBJ1-5
TGCGCCAGCAGCAGTTCGGGGGGGCCTAACTATGGCTACACCTTC,CASSSSGGPNYGYTF,NA,NA,TRBV5-1,TRBJ1-2
TGTGCCTGGAGTGCGGCGGCTAGCGGGGTTAGCACAGATACGCAGTATTTT,CAWSAAASGVSTDTQYF,NA,TRBD2,TRBV30,TRBJ2-3
TGTGCCAGTAGTCTCCGACAGACGTATGGCTACACCTTC,CASSLRQTYGYTF,NA,NA,TRBV19,TRBJ1-2
TGTGCCAGCAGCCACATCCGACGACTAGCGGGGGTCACAGATACGCAGTATTTT,CASSHIRRLAGVTDTQYF,NA,TRBD2,TRBV14,TRBJ2-3
TGTGCCAGCAGCTTTCGACAGATTTCTGGAAACACCATATATTTT,CASSFRQISGNTIYF,NA,NA,TRBV7-2,TRBJ1-3
TGTGCCAGCAGCTCCCGAGGGAGAGGCTACGAGCAGTACTTC,CASSSRGRGYEQYF,NA,NA,TRBV5-8,TRBJ2-7
TGTGCCAGTAGTATCTACTTGGAAGAGACCCAGTACTTC,CASSIYLEETQYF,NA,NA,TRBV19,TRBJ2-5
TGTGCCAGCAGCGCCAGCCGAGGGGGTCGAGAAAAACTGTTTTTT,CASSASRGGREKLFF,once,NA,TRBV7-9,TRBJ1-4
TGTGCCAGCAGCCTACGGACTAGCGGGGGGGCGGATACGCAGTATTTT,CASSLRTSGGADTQYF,NA,TRBD2,TRBV5-4,TRBJ2-3
TGTGCCAGCAGCCCCCCCTTGGGGGGGCACACAGATACGCAGTATTTT,CASSPPLGGHTDTQYF,NA,NA,TRBV7-2,TRBJ2-3
TGTGCCAGTAGCCCTGCGGGTATTATCTACGAGCAGTACTTC,CASSPAGIIYEQYF,once,NA,TRBV19,TRBJ2-7
TGTGCCAGCAGCCCCGCCCGAGTCGGCGGGGGTCGCAATGAGCAGTTCTTC,CASSPARVGGGRNEQFF,NA,TRBD2,TRBV7-6,TRBJ2-1
TGTGCCAGCAGCTTGGGAGGGTTTGGGGAAAAACTGTTTTTT,CASSLGGFGEKLFF,NA,NA,TRBV5-8,TRBJ1-4
TGCAGCGCAACAACAAGTAACTATGGCTACACCTTC,CSATTSNYGYTF,once,NA,TRBV29-1,TRBJ1-2
TGTGCCAGCACCCCTTACTACAAAGAGACCCAGTACTTC,CASTPYYKETQYF,NA,NA,TRBV28,TRBJ2-5
TGCAGCGTTGCCCATCCGGGACAGTTCTACGAGCAGTACTTC,CSVAHPGQFYEQYF,NA,TRBD1,TRBV29-1,TRBJ2-7
TGCGCCAGCAGCTTAACACCCAGGGGAACACTCGGAAACACCATATATTTT,CASSLTPRGTLGNTIYF,NA,NA,TRBV5-1,TRBJ1-3
TGTGCCAGCAGTCAACCCTTGGGGCCTGGGGCCAACGTCCTGACTTTC,CASSQPLGPGANVLTF,NA,NA,TRBV11-3,TRBJ2-6
TGTGCCATCGCCATCGAACGCGGGGCTAGCACAGATACGCAGTATTTT,CAIAIERGASTDTQYF,NA,NA,TRBV28,TRBJ2-3
TGTGCCAGCAGTGGCTCGGGCCCGGGGGGCTCTGAAGCTTTCTTT,CASSGSGPGGSEAFF,NA,NA,TRBV2,TRBJ1-1
TGTGCCAGCAGCGCGGACAGGCGAGGCGAGCAGTACTTC,CASSADRRGEQYF,NA,TRBD1,TRBV9,TRBJ2-7
TGCGCCAGCAGCCCTTACCCGGACAGGGGGACTAAAGCTTTCTTT,CASSPYPDRGTKAFF,NA,TRBD1,TRBV4-1,TRBJ1-1
TGTGCCAGCAGCTCAGGGTATTCACCCCTCCACTTT,CASSSGYSPLHF,NA,NA,TRBV2,TRBJ1-6
TGCGCCAGCAGCTTGTACGGGACAGGGTTGAACACTGAAGCTTTCTTT,CASSLYGTGLNTEAFF,NA,TRBD1,TRBV5-1,TRBJ1-1
TGTGCCAGCAGCTCAAGACAGCCTAAGGATGAGCAGTTCTTC,CASSSRQPKDEQFF,NA,NA,TRBV7-8,TRBJ2-1
TGTGCCAGCAGCTTAGAAGGGGTGGCCTACAATGAGCAGTTCTTC,CASSLEGVAYNEQFF,NA,NA,TRBV11-3,TRBJ2-1
TGTGCCACCAGCACAAGCCCAGGGGCGGACGATGAAAAACTGTTTTTT,CATSTSPGADDEKLFF,NA,NA,TRBV15,TRBJ1-4
TGTGCCAGCAGCTCCCACAGGGGTGATGGCTACACCTTC,CASSSHRGDGYTF,once,TRBD1,TRBV7-9,TRBJ1-2
TGTGCCAGCAGCTTAATACCCATACAAAATGAGCAGTTCTTC,CASSLIPIQNEQFF,once,NA,TRBV7-3,TRBJ2-1